This entry lists 29 T cell receptor beta chains sequenced from one sample in a study of cytomegalovirus exposure and HLA in healthy donors (dated by TCRdb to about 2017). Library preparation used the immunoSEQ multiplex PCR assay. For the multiplex PCR, a mixture combining 60 forward primers for TCR Vbeta segments and 13 reverse primers for TCR Jbeta segments was used. As stored in TCRdb, this immuneACCESS dataset retains in-frame rearrangements with V and J assigned. A fraction of the clones does not appear; measured against another copy, unresolved V genes explain less than half of the discrepancy, and the remainder lacks a known reason. The sample data list roughly 150,000 clones, and under 85% of these were observed just once. The ten top clones hold approximately 5.4% of the sample. Sequencing input: PBMCs. Receptor source: a woman aged 18-29 years in good health and CMV-seropositive.

V usage is TRBV27 and J usage is TRBJ1-1, with TRBD1 matching over 7 bases. The CDR3 length is 15 residues. V trimming: 8 bases; J trimming: 11 bases; junction bases outside the gene matches: 20. The germline V gene has CDR1 MNHEY and CDR2 SMNVEV (reference sequence). DNA for the CDR3: TGTGCCAGCTGGATCAGGAGGGGGCCCATCGGGGAGGCTTTCTTT. Translating it yields CASWIRRGPIGEAFF.

The rearrangement joins TRBV5-6 to TRBJ2-1; 8 nucleotides align to TRBD1. Germline CDR1 is SGHDT and CDR2 is YYEEEE. The CDR3 length is 15 residues. V lost 4 bases, J lost 4 bases, and 7 bases stayed unmatched. CDR3 coding DNA: TGTGCCAGCAGCCACGGGACAGGAGGGTACAATGAGCAGTTCTTC. It codes for CASSHGTGGYNEQFF.

V gene TRBV27 combines with J gene TRBJ1-1; TRBD1 is a possible D gene (5 bases). V gave up 6 bases and J gave up 6 bases, with 8 bases separating them. Germline V gene sequence: CDR1 MNHEY, CDR2 SMNVEV (reference sequence). The CDR3 is 11 residues long. The CDR3 reads CASRWGAEAFF. The CDR3, as DNA: TGTGCCAGCAGGTGGGGCGCTGAAGCTTTCTTT.

Here the CDR3 reads CASSLAGTASYEQYF. CDR3 nucleotides: TGTGCCAGCAGCTTGGCCGGGACAGCTTCCTACGAGCAGTACTTC. The rearrangement uses TRBV5-4 and TRBJ2-7; 7 nucleotides line up with TRBD1. CDR3 length: 15 residues. From germline, CDR1 is SGHNT and CDR2 YYREEE (reference sequence). With 0 bases clipped from V and 1 base from J, the junction kept 4 bases outside the gene matches. Supplemented by reference TRBV5-4 and TRBJ2-7, the full variable domain reads ETGVTQSPTHLIKTRGQQVTLRCSSQSGHNTVSWYQQALGQGPQFIFQYYREEENGRGNFPPRFSGLQFPNYSSELNVNALELDDSALYLCASSLAGTASYEQYFGPGTRLTVT.

V gene TRBV7-9 combines with J gene TRBJ2-5, with TRBD1 identical over 10 bases. V dropped 2 bases and J dropped 2; count of bases not matched to a gene: 8. The CDR3 runs to 17 residues. CDR1 is SEHNR and CDR2 is FQNEAQ in the germline V gene (reference sequence). This CDR3 is CASSLPRQGAHQETQYF. The CDR3 nucleotides are TGTGCCAGCAGCTTACCCCGACAGGGGGCTCATCAAGAGACCCAGTACTTC. Full variable domain (missing parts from reference TRBV7-9 and TRBJ2-5): DTGVSQNPRHKITKRGQNVTFRCDPISEHNRLYWYRQTLGQGPEFLTYFQNEAQLEKSRLLSDRFSAERPKGSFSTLEIQRTEQGDSAMYLCASSLPRQGAHQETQYFGPGTRLLVL.

J is TRBJ1-1 and V is TRBV27; D is possibly TRBD1 (6 bases). This CDR3 has 15 residues. Per germline, CDR1 MNHEY and CDR2 SMNVEV (reference sequence). V dropped 0 bases and J dropped 1 base, with 9 bases sitting between them. The CDR3: CASSLSRRGNTEAFF. In DNA, the CDR3 is TGTGCCAGCAGTTTATCCCGCAGGGGGAACACTGAAGCTTTCTTT.

V is TRBV4-3 and J is TRBJ2-2; D might be TRBD2 (6 bases). Trimming pared 0 bases from V and 6 bases from J, leaving 14 bases between. This CDR3 region has 16 residues. Germline CDR1 and CDR2: LGHNA and YSLEER. In nucleotides, the CDR3 is TGCGCCAGCAGCCAAGATCTGGGACTCCCTCCCGGGGAGCTGTTTTTT. It encodes CASSQDLGLPPGELFF.

The chain uses TRBV28 and TRBJ2-7; D is possibly TRBD1 (6 bases). Germline values: CDR1 MDHEN, CDR2 SYDVKM. V was pared by 4 bases and J by 11 bases, with 15 bases between. The CDR3 spans 12 residues. The CDR3 sequence: CASSSYGQSKYF. The CDR3 region has the DNA TGTGCCAGCAGTTCCTATGGACAGTCCAAGTACTTC.

This chain links TRBV21-1 with TRBJ1-2; the table's D call of TRBD1 was not tested on the DNA. TRBV21-1 is annotated as a pseudogene. CDR3 length equals 16 residues. The CDR3 here is CASRTTGQGSSYGHTF. In nucleotides, the CDR3 is TGTGCCAGCAGAACTACCGGACAGGGATCGAGCTATGGCCACACCTTC.

This clone was found a few times. V and J are TRBV14 and TRBJ2-1; maybe TRBD1 (6 bases). Germline values: CDR1 SGHDN, CDR2 FVKESK. The ends were cut back, 6 bases at V and 10 bases at J, with 10 bases in the middle. This CDR3 is 11 amino acids long. CDR3 in DNA: TGTGCCAGCAGGGCCGGGACAGAGCAGTTCTTC. Amino acids: CASRAGTEQFF.

This clone has only a few counts. The chain recombines TRBV19 with TRBJ1-2, with D possibly matching TRBD1 (5 bases). The V end lost 5 bases, the J end lost 7 bases, and 14 bases lay between the germline ends. CDR1 and CDR2 from the germline V gene are LNHDA and SQIVND (reference sequence). The CDR3 covers 13 residues. In DNA, the CDR3 is TGTGCCAGTAGTGACGCCAGGGTAGGTGGCTACACCTTC. Translated: CASSDARVGGYTF.

V usage is TRBV18 and J usage is TRBJ2-2, with 8 bases lining up with TRBD2. V lost 3 bases and J lost 4; bases outside the gene matches: 7. This CDR3 region has 16 residues. The germline V gene encodes CDR1 KGHSH and CDR2 LQKENI. CDR3 nucleotide sequence: TGTGCCAGCTCACCGACTAGCGCCCTAGGCACCGGGGAGCTGTTTTTT. Translating gives CASSPTSALGTGELFF.

This rearrangement joins TRBV19 to TRBJ1-4; D perhaps matches TRBD1 (5 bases). There are 16 residues in the CDR3. Germline V gives CDR1 LNHDA, CDR2 SQIVND (reference sequence). V was cut by 5 bases and J by 5 bases, with 18 bases left in between. As DNA, the CDR3 is TGTGCCAGTAGTGCCTCCGGGACTGAGCGGAATGAAAAACTGTTTTTT. Translated: CASSASGTERNEKLFF.

The chain uses TRBV6-5 and TRBJ2-7; maybe TRBD2 (6 bases). Trimming shortened V by 2 bases and J by 3 bases, and 14 bases separated the two germline ends. This CDR3 spans 15 amino acids. CDR1 MNHEY and CDR2 SVGAGI come from the germline V gene. CDR3 sequence reads: CASSYGRPAGYEQYF. For the CDR3, the DNA is TGTGCCAGCAGTTACGGTAGACCAGCGGGCTACGAGCAGTACTTC.

The V gene is TRBV29-1, the J gene TRBJ1-1; weak D call: TRBD1 (6 bases). The V end was cut by 4 bases, the J end by 5 bases, with 14 bases between. Looked up from germline, CDR1 is SQVTM and CDR2 is ANQGSEA. The CDR3 is 13 residues long. The CDR3 protein is CSVGGRGGTEAFF. CDR3 nucleotide sequence: TGCAGCGTTGGGGGGAGGGGGGGGACTGAAGCTTTCTTT.

The chain links TRBV28 to TRBJ1-1; D is uncertain. Deletions cut 7 bases from V and 4 bases from J, with 13 bases between. This CDR3 has 13 residues. Germline V lookup: CDR1 MDHEN, CDR2 SYDVKM. This chain's CDR3 is CASTSHEATEAFF. CDR3 DNA sequence: TGTGCCAGCACCTCCCATGAGGCCACTGAAGCTTTCTTT.

The J gene is TRBJ1-4, the V gene TRBV7-9, with TRBD1 matching over 11 bases. V shed 6 bases and J 8 bases; nucleotides not matched to a gene: 11. The CDR3 has 16 amino acids. Germline-derived CDR1 and CDR2 are SEHNR and FQNEAQ (reference sequence). The CDR3 DNA follows: TGTGCCAGCAGTTCATCCGGTGGGACAGGGGGGGAAAAACTGTTTTTT. Its protein product is CASSSSGGTGGEKLFF.

The rearrangement uses TRBV7-2 and TRBJ2-3; D may be TRBD2 (5 bases). Germline CDR1 is SGHTA and CDR2 is FQGNSA. Trimming removed 1 base at V and 0 bases at J, with 11 bases between. The CDR3 has 16 residues. The CDR3 protein is CASSLGFRTSTDTQYF. The CDR3 DNA sequence: TGTGCCAGCAGCTTAGGGTTTCGGACTAGCACAGATACGCAGTATTTT.

The chain links TRBV7-2 to TRBJ1-1, with D possibly matching TRBD1 (6 bases). V was trimmed by 5 bases and J by 4 bases, leaving 17 bases between them. The CDR3 is made up of 15 amino acids. CDR1 is SGHTA, CDR2 FQGNSA, per germline. The CDR3 spells CASSLGQSKVTEAFF. The CDR3 DNA follows: TGTGCCAGCAGCCTTGGACAGTCTAAGGTCACTGAAGCTTTCTTT.

This chain links TRBV30 with TRBJ1-3, with 7 bases fitting TRBD1. Germline trimming cut 3 bases from V and 1 base from J; bases unmatched to any gene: 6. The CDR3 loop spans 15 amino acids. Germline V gene data show CDR1 as GTSNPN and CDR2 as SVGIG (reference sequence). CDR3 residues: CAWSFNRGSGNTIYF. CDR3 sequence (DNA): TGTGCCTGGAGCTTTAACAGGGGTTCTGGAAACACCATATATTTT. The full variable domain, its missing parts supplied by reference TRBV30 and TRBJ1-3, is SQTIHQWPATLVQPVGSPLSLECTVEGTSNPNLYWYRQAAGRGLQLLFYSVGIGQISSEVPQNLSASRPQDRQFILSSKKLLLSDSGFYLCAWSFNRGSGNTIYFGEGSWLTVV.

The chain recombines TRBV7-2 with TRBJ2-5; D may be TRBD2 (5 bases). Germline V gives CDR1 SGHTA, CDR2 FQGNSA. V was pared by 1 base and J by 5 bases, with 14 bases between. This CDR3 contains 15 residues. The CDR3 loop reads CASSLGSAVGETQYF. CDR3 sequence (DNA): TGTGCCAGCAGCTTAGGATCAGCGGTAGGCGAGACCCAGTACTTC.

This clone has just a few counts. This chain joins TRBV30 and TRBJ2-5; no clear D. V was shortened by 0 bases and J by 7 bases, with 6 bases between the two germline ends. CDR3 length: 11 amino acids. Germline loops: CDR1 GTSNPN, CDR2 SVGIG (reference sequence). The CDR3 region is CAWSVTGTQYF. DNA of the CDR3: TGTGCCTGGAGTGTAACCGGGACCCAGTACTTC.

The CDR3 loop reads CASSLGSGGASDTQYF. DNA for the CDR3: TGTGCCAGCAGCCTAGGAAGCGGGGGGGCCTCAGATACGCAGTATTTT. The chain joins TRBV6-6 to TRBJ2-3; 10 bases are a match to TRBD2. The CDR3 totals 16 residues. J lost 4 bases, V lost 6 bases, and 10 bases had no gene match. The V gene's germline CDR1 is MNHNY and CDR2 SVGAGI (reference sequence).

This chain joins TRBV7-9 and TRBJ1-6; D might be TRBD1 (6 bases). V lost 2 bases, J lost 11 bases, and 10 bases lay in between. Per germline, CDR1 SEHNR and CDR2 FQNEAQ (reference sequence). This CDR3 has 13 amino acids. The CDR3 spells CASSLRDIPPLHF. For the CDR3, the DNA is TGTGCCAGCAGCTTACGGGACATTCCACCCCTCCACTTT.

The V and J genes are TRBV15 and TRBJ2-7, with 8 nucleotides matching TRBD1. This CDR3 region has 16 residues. Per germline, CDR1 LNHNV and CDR2 YYDKDF (reference sequence). V trimming: 1 base; J trimming: 0 bases; junction bases outside the gene matches: 5. CDR3 bases: TGTGCCACCAGCAGAGTCCCGACAGGGGTCTCCTACGAGCAGTACTTC. Translating it yields CATSRVPTGVSYEQYF.

The CDR3 bases are TGTGCCAGCAGCGTAGAGGGGTCTTTCTGGGGGGAGCTGTTTTTT. Its protein product is CASSVEGSFWGELFF. This chain uses TRBV9 with TRBJ2-2, with D perhaps matching TRBD1 (5 bases). The length of the CDR3 is 15 residues. Trimming cost V 0 bases and J 8 bases, with 14 bases left between them. Germline loops: CDR1 SGDLS, CDR2 YYNGEE.

The chain has TRBV2 and TRBJ1-2; a possible D gene is TRBD1 (5 bases). The CDR3 is 14 amino acids. V was trimmed by 8 bases and J by 4 bases, leaving 17 bases between them. Germline lookup yields CDR1 SNHLY and CDR2 FYNNEI. The CDR3 sequence is CASDPQVGGYGYTF. The CDR3 DNA reads as TGTGCCAGCGATCCACAGGTTGGCGGCTATGGCTACACCTTC.

This clone was picked up a small number of times. The chain joins TRBV4-1 to TRBJ1-2; no firm D call. There are 15 residues in the CDR3. Germline lookup yields CDR1 MGHRA and CDR2 YSYEKL. The V and J ends lost 0 bases and 1 base respectively, with 9 bases between them. DNA of the CDR3: TGCGCCAGCAGCCAAGATCTGTCCAGTAACTATGGCTACACCTTC. Translating gives CASSQDLSSNYGYTF.

V gene TRBV4-1 combines with J gene TRBJ2-5, with TRBD2 identical over 10 bases. The length of the CDR3 is 17 residues. Losses at the gene ends were 0 bases for V and 2 bases for J; bases not matched to a gene: 6. Germline V lookup: CDR1 MGHRA, CDR2 YSYEKL. The CDR3 DNA reads TGCGCCAGCAGCCAAGAGGAGCGGGGGGGGAATCAAGAGACCCAGTACTTC. The encoded protein is CASSQEERGGNQETQYF.